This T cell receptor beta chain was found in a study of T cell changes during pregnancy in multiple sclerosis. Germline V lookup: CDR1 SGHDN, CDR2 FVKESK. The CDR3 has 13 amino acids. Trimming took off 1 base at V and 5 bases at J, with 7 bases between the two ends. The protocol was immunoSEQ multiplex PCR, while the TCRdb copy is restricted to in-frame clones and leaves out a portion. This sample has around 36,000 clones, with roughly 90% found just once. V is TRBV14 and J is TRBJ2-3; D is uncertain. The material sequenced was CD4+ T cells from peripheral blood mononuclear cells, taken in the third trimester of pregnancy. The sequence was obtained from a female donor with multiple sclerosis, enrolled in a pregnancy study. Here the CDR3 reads CASSQGPQDTQYF. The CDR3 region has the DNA TGTGCCAGCAGCCAAGGGCCGCAAGATACGCAGTATTTT. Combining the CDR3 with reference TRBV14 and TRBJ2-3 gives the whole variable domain EAGVTQFPSHSVIEKGQTVTLRCDPISGHDNLYWYRRVMGKEIKFLLHFVKESKQDESGMPNNRFLAERTGGTYSTLKVQPAELEDSGVYFCASSQGPQDTQYFGPGTRLTVL.